This entry describes one TCR beta chain. Its antigen is not identified. These data originate in a study of post-analysis software for immune sequencing data. Study results and limitations: In patients, TRBV5-6, TRBV5-1 and TRBV20-1 belonged to 4 or 5 TRBV segments found more frequently than in controls.

TCR beta cDNA libraries included unique molecular identifiers. Roughly 500,000 cDNA molecules were obtained per 1 to 10 million input T cells. TCRdb re-analysed the PCR reads in MiXCR, keeping a single row per CDR3 protein. Of 700,000 to 800,000 distinct CDR3 sequences in the sample, about 32% are singletons; the top ten hold more than 0.55%. This CDR3 contains 16 residues. V was pared by 0 bases and J by 0 bases, with 9 bases between. Germline CDR1 is LGHNA and CDR2 is YSLEER. The clonotype comes from a girl between 5 and 17 years old with multiple sclerosis. Sequencing used blood. The chain carries TRBV4-3 and TRBJ2-1, with D perhaps matching TRBD1 (6 bases). CDR3 coding DNA: TGCGCCAGCAGCCAAGATCAGGGGAGCTCCTACAATGAGCAGTTCTTC. Its translation: CASSQDQGSSYNEQFF.